These 16 T cell receptor beta chains originate from one sample sequenced in a study of identical twins. TCRdb processed the 5' RACE reads anew with MiXCR; each CDR3 protein has one entry. This sample has a few hundred thousand distinct CDR3 sequences; approximately 18% occur once, and the top ten carry approximately 12%. Sequencing input: naive T cells sorted from blood. The origin of the receptors is a man in his fifties in good health.

This clonotype has just a few counts. J is TRBJ1-1 and V is TRBV29-1, with 8 bases matching TRBD1. Germline trimming cut 6 bases from V and 3 bases from J; bases unmatched to any gene: 9. This CDR3 is 14 amino acids long. CDR1 and CDR2 (germline): SQVTM, ANQGSEA. The CDR3: CSVRGTGHDTEAFF. The CDR3 DNA sequence: TGCAGCGTGAGGGGGACAGGACACGACACTGAAGCTTTCTTT.

This clonotype appeared a few times. The chain combines TRBV29-1 with TRBJ2-1, with D maybe TRBD2 (7 bases). The CDR3 length is 12 residues. CDR1 is SQVTM and CDR2 is ANQGSEA in the germline V gene. V gave up 3 bases and J gave up 8 bases, with 11 bases separating them. The CDR3, as DNA: TGCAGCGTTGACAGGGGAGGGGATGAGCAGTTCTTC. This gives the protein CSVDRGGDEQFF.

The rearrangement joins TRBV12-3 or TRBV12-4 to TRBJ1-5, with 10 bases identical to TRBD1. V dropped 6 bases and J dropped 1; count of bases not matched to a gene: 6. The CDR3 is 16 residues long. CDR3 bases: TGTGCCAGCAGCCCGGGGACAGGGGTAAGCAATCAGCCCCAGCATTTT. Protein product: CASSPGTGVSNQPQHF.

The chain is built from TRBV15 and TRBJ2-7, with a possible D match to TRBD2 (6 bases). The germline CDR1 and CDR2 sequences are LNHNV and YYDKDF (reference sequence). V shed 7 bases and J shed 9 bases, with 22 bases lying between them. The CDR3 sequence is 14 residues long. As DNA, the CDR3 is TGTGCCACCAAAGTGTTAGCGGAAGGGGCCATGCAGTACTTC. Its translation is CATKVLAEGAMQYF.

V usage is TRBV3-1 and J usage is TRBJ1-2, with D hard to call. Germline CDR1 reads LGHDT; CDR2 reads YNNKEL (reference sequence). This CDR3 is built from 12 residues. The ends were cut back, 5 bases at V and 4 bases at J, with 8 bases in the middle. As DNA, the CDR3 is TGTGCCAGCAGCTCCTCCTCCTATGGCTACACCTTC. Translated, it gives CASSSSSYGYTF.

This clonotype was seen ten or more times. The chain joins TRBV29-1 to TRBJ2-1, with D possibly matching TRBD2 (7 bases). V was pared by 2 bases and J by 7 bases, with 24 bases between. The CDR3 has 17 residues. The germline CDR1 and CDR2 sequences are SQVTM and ANQGSEA. CDR3 amino acids: CSVETRKRGRAGNEQFF. DNA for the CDR3: TGCAGCGTTGAAACCCGTAAGAGGGGGAGGGCCGGGAATGAGCAGTTCTTC.

This chain uses TRBV7-3 with TRBJ2-1, with 13 bases that match TRBD2. The ends lost 0 bases at V and 6 bases at J; junction bases unmatched: 2. The CDR3 spans 16 residues. Per germline, CDR1 SGHTA and CDR2 FQGTGA. CDR3 bases: TGTGCCAGCAGCTTAACCGGGACTAGCGGGATCAATGAGCAGTTCTTC. It is translated as CASSLTGTSGINEQFF. Using reference TRBV7-3 and TRBJ2-1 for the parts outside the CDR3, the full variable domain is GAGVSQTPSNKVTEKGKYVELRCDPISGHTALYWYRQSLGQGPEFLIYFQGTGAADDSGLPNDRFFAVRPEGSVSTLKIQRTERGDSAVYLCASSLTGTSGINEQFFGPGTRLTVL.

This clonotype was counted a few times. V and J are TRBV6-5 and TRBJ2-1; 10 nucleotides line up with TRBD2. This CDR3 comprises 17 residues. V dropped 2 bases and J dropped 0; count of bases not matched to a gene: 4. Germline V lookup: CDR1 MNHEY, CDR2 SVGAGI. The CDR3 spells CASSYLTSGASYNEQFF. DNA for the CDR3: TGTGCCAGCAGTTACCTCACTAGCGGGGCCTCCTACAATGAGCAGTTCTTC.

J is TRBJ2-6 and V is TRBV6-5; D not certain. The CDR3 covers 18 residues. The germline V and J ends were trimmed by 4 bases and 0 bases, with 16 bases remaining between them. Germline V gene data show CDR1 as MNHEY and CDR2 as SVGAGI. The CDR3 DNA follows: TGTGCCAGCAGTTCCCTCTGGCAGGCACCCTCTGGGGCCAACGTCCTGACTTTC. Translation: CASSSLWQAPSGANVLTF.

A few counts support this clonotype. V gene TRBV4-2 combines with J gene TRBJ2-1, with TRBD2 matching 13 bases. The germline V gene has CDR1 LGHNA and CDR2 YNFKEQ. This CDR3 is 18 amino acids long. The J segment lost 0 bases and the V segment lost 3 bases, leaving 5 bases of the junction unmatched. The CDR3 loop reads CASSQVLAGGSSYNEQFF. DNA for the CDR3: TGTGCCAGCAGCCAGGTACTAGCGGGAGGGAGCTCCTACAATGAGCAGTTCTTC.

This clonotype was found many times. CDR3 sequence (DNA): TGTGCCAGCAGTTTGGGGGGGGGTTGGAATCAGCCCCAGCATTTT. This translates into CASSLGGGWNQPQHF. This chain joins TRBV12-3 or TRBV12-4 and TRBJ1-5, with D perhaps matching TRBD1 (5 bases). This CDR3 has 15 amino acids. V was pared by 3 bases and J by 4 bases, with 13 bases between.

The gene calls are TRBV15 and TRBJ2-1, with 9 bases aligning to TRBD2. Germline CDR1 and CDR2: LNHNV and YYDKDF (reference sequence). V was pared by 3 bases and J by 8 bases, with 5 bases of the junction left unmatched. The CDR3 has 14 residues. This CDR3 reads CATSSERGVDEQFF. As DNA, the CDR3 is TGTGCCACCAGCAGTGAGCGGGGGGTCGATGAGCAGTTCTTC.

This clonotype was detected ten times or more. J is TRBJ2-5 and V is TRBV12-3 or TRBV12-4; D is undetermined. The V end was cut by 8 bases, the J end by 2 bases, with 15 bases between. This CDR3 contains 14 residues. The DNA of the CDR3 is TGTGCCAGCGCGAGGCGTGATACACAAGAGACCCAGTACTTC. Its translation is CASARRDTQETQYF.

Only a few counts were recorded for this clonotype. The V gene is TRBV29-1, the J gene TRBJ2-7; D is uncertain. Per the germline V gene, CDR1 is SQVTM and CDR2 is ANQGSEA. There are 13 residues in the CDR3. V lost 1 base to trimming and J lost 0 bases, with 7 bases between them. The CDR3 sequence is CSVEASSSYEQYF. As DNA, the CDR3 is TGCAGCGTTGAAGCCTCGAGCTCCTACGAGCAGTACTTC.

This clonotype has a count of ten or more. The chain has TRBV20-1 and TRBJ2-5; D not certain. The CDR3 spans 13 residues. The germline V gene has CDR1 DFQATT and CDR2 SNEGSKA (reference sequence). Trimming pared 0 bases from V and 2 bases from J, leaving 7 bases between. The CDR3 here is CSARDGEQETQYF. In DNA, the CDR3 is TGCAGTGCTAGAGATGGGGAACAAGAGACCCAGTACTTC.

This clonotype was detected many times. The chain carries TRBV4-3 and TRBJ2-3; D gene uncertain. The CDR3 totals 14 residues. Per the germline V gene, CDR1 is LGHNA and CDR2 is YSLEER. The germline V and J ends were trimmed by 5 bases and 2 bases, with 11 bases remaining between them. CDR3 sequence: CASSSRWDTDTQYF. CDR3 in DNA: TGCGCCAGCAGCTCCCGTTGGGACACAGATACGCAGTATTTT.